This entry describes one TCR beta chain. The target antigen is unknown. The data derive from a study of OX40 agonist ivuxolimab in advanced cancers. Study at large: Patients received intravenous ivuxolimab every 2 weeks at 0.01 to 10 mg/kg. Study results and caveats: Expanded clones belonging to CD8+ T cells outnumbered, on average, those of CD4+.

This CDR3 is built from 13 residues. Germline V gives CDR1 MNHEY, CDR2 SMNVEV (reference sequence). V gave up 0 bases and J gave up 5 bases, with 8 bases separating them. Method: immunoSEQ multiplex PCR; TCRdb's copy keeps in-frame clones and lacks some. The table records fewer than 100,000 clones, 93% of them present only once. The source is an adult with an advanced solid tumor such as melanoma, head and neck, liver or kidney cancer. This chain joins TRBV27 and TRBJ2-7; D could derive from TRBD1 or TRBD2 (5 bases each). The sequences come from CD4+ or CD8+ T cells sorted from blood, collected in a trial of the OX40 agonist ivuxolimab. CDR3 nucleotides: TGTGCCAGCAGTTTATCAGGGGACCACGAGCAGTACTTC. Its protein product is CASSLSGDHEQYF.